One and the same sample provided the 2 T cell receptor beta chains below, sequenced in a study of cytomegalovirus exposure and HLA in healthy donors. A multiplex PCR was run with 60 Vbeta primers and 13 Jbeta primers. Assay: immunoSEQ multiplex PCR; the TCRdb copy retains only in-frame clones and omits some. The repertoire holds under 80,000 clones, around 80% seen once, with approximately 50% in the top ten. The sequenced material came from PBMCs. These receptors all stem from a man aged 50-60 years in good health and CMV-seropositive.

The chain recombines TRBV9 with TRBJ2-7; D unclear. The germline V and J ends were trimmed by 4 bases and 2 bases, with 16 bases remaining between them. Germline loops: CDR1 SGDLS, CDR2 YYNGEE. There are 15 residues in the CDR3. The CDR3 here is CASSSPRPRPYEQYF. The CDR3 DNA reads TGTGCCAGCAGCTCCCCGCGGCCCCGCCCCTACGAGCAGTACTTC.

This clone was detected only a few times. The V call is TRBV11-2, the J call TRBJ1-6; a possible D gene is TRBD1 (6 bases). This CDR3 region has 14 residues. Germline CDR1 is SGHAT and CDR2 is FQNNGV. V lost 5 bases and J 10 bases, leaving 15 bases between the germline ends. In DNA, the CDR3 is TGTGCCAGCAGCCGCACAGGGAATCGGTCACCCCTCCACTTT. As protein: CASSRTGNRSPLHF.